This T cell receptor (beta chain) was sequenced during a study of T cells in severe cutaneous drug reactions. On the study more broadly: Patients came from Taiwan, Thailand and a European registry, 2011 to 2018.

Findings and caveats of the study: Tolerant-control and healthy-donor PBMC lacked or rarely had the public CDR3 found in blisters.

The iRepertoire multiplex PCR system with TCR subtype-specific primers built both bulk and single-cell libraries. Each sample contributed roughly 90-500 ng of RNA for bulk libraries. TCRdb re-called the multiplex PCR reads and catalogs CDR3 proteins one per entry, DNA excluded. This listing includes several thousand distinct CDR3 sequences. The CDR3 has 15 residues. Germline CDR1 is MNHNS and CDR2 is SASEGT. The donors had carbamazepine-induced Stevens-Johnson syndrome or toxic epidermal necrolysis. Concerning this clonotype: Its antigen is still unknown.

The sequencing input was PBMCs. This clonotype was sampled from a human donor with a severe cutaneous adverse drug reaction. The genes are TRBV6-1 and TRBJ2-7; TCRdb lists TRBD2, though no DNA is available to test this call. The CDR3 region is CASRTSGNQHYEQYF.